The next 8 T cell receptor beta chains were all read from a single sample in a study of cytomegalovirus exposure and HLA in healthy donors. Vbeta (60) and Jbeta (13) primers were used in the PCR. The method was immunoSEQ multiplex PCR; TCRdb's version includes in-frame clones alone and lacks a portion of them. The table lists some 92,000 clones, approximately 79% of them singletons. The sample comprised PBMCs. These receptors all come from a man under 40 in good health and CMV-seronegative.

This clone was seen once. The V call is TRBV2, the J call TRBJ1-1; the match to TRBD1 covers 11 bases. CDR3 size: 15 residues. Germline CDR1 and CDR2: SNHLY and FYNNEI. J gave up 11 bases and V 4 bases, and 12 bases lay outside the gene matches. The DNA for the CDR3 is TGTGCCAGCAGTGTCGAGGGACAGGGGGGCCGGGGGGCTTTCTTT. Encoded protein: CASSVEGQGGRGAFF.

The chain carries TRBV29-1 and TRBJ2-6; the D is unclear. The CDR3 is 15 residues long. Trimming pared 6 bases from V and 0 bases from J, leaving 12 bases between. Germline V gene data show CDR1 as SQVTM and CDR2 as ANQGSEA. The CDR3 bases are TGCAGCGTCCTAAAACCTCTCTCTGGGGCCAACGTCCTGACTTTC. Translation: CSVLKPLSGANVLTF. The full variable domain, with the rest looked up from reference TRBV29-1 and TRBJ2-6, is SAVISQKPSRDICQRGTSLTIQCQVDSQVTMMFWYRQQPGQSLTLIATANQGSEATYESGFVIDKFPISRPNLTFSTLTVSNMSPEDSSIYLCSVLKPLSGANVLTFGAGSRLTVL.

V usage is TRBV18 and J usage is TRBJ2-6; D is possibly TRBD1 (6 bases). Germline values: CDR1 KGHSH, CDR2 LQKENI. V was pared by 5 bases and J by 0 bases, with 14 bases between. This CDR3 is built from 17 residues. The DNA for the CDR3 is TGTGCCAGCTCAGCTACAGGGCCACCCTCTGGGGCCAACGTCCTGACTTTC. This gives the protein CASSATGPPSGANVLTF.

This chain uses TRBV30 with TRBJ1-1; no clear D gene. The CDR3 sequence is 13 residues long. Germline assignment: CDR1 GTSNPN and CDR2 SVGIG (reference sequence). V gave up 0 bases and J gave up 4 bases, with 9 bases separating them. Written as DNA, the CDR3 is TGTGCCTGGAGTGTACACGGGAGCACTGAAGCTTTCTTT. This sequence encodes CAWSVHGSTEAFF.

The chain is built from TRBV2 and TRBJ2-7, with TRBD1 matching over 9 bases. Germline CDR1 and CDR2: SNHLY and FYNNEI. The ends lost 5 bases at V and 5 bases at J; junction bases unmatched: 10. This CDR3 region has 15 residues. The CDR3 region is CASSPPGTGLHEQYF. In nucleotides, the CDR3 is TGTGCCAGCAGTCCTCCCGGGACAGGGTTACACGAGCAGTACTTC.

This CDR3 is CASTLTVQETQYF. The CDR3, as DNA: TGCGCCAGCACTCTGACAGTCCAAGAGACCCAGTACTTC. The chain carries TRBV4-1 and TRBJ2-5, with D possibly matching TRBD1 (5 bases). CDR1 and CDR2 from the germline V gene are MGHRA and YSYEKL. The CDR3 has 13 residues. V gave up 7 bases and J gave up 1 base, with 10 bases separating them.

The V and J genes are TRBV6-1 and TRBJ1-5, with unresolved D. The germline V gene encodes CDR1 MNHNS and CDR2 SASEGT. Trimming stripped 0 bases from V and 4 bases from J, with 10 bases between. This CDR3 contains 15 residues. DNA for the CDR3: TGTGCCAGCAGTGAAGCGGGCCAGCAAAATCAGCCCCAGCATTTT. Translating gives CASSEAGQQNQPQHF.

The V and J genes are TRBV7-9 and TRBJ2-7; TRBD1 matches at 7 bases. After removal of 1 base from V and 3 bases from J, the junction contained 12 bases not matched to a gene. This CDR3 is built from 17 residues. CDR1 SEHNR and CDR2 FQNEAQ come from the germline V gene (reference sequence). The CDR3 protein is CASSLGQGRMSGYEQYF. CDR3 DNA sequence: TGTGCCAGCAGCTTAGGACAGGGAAGGATGTCGGGCTACGAGCAGTACTTC.